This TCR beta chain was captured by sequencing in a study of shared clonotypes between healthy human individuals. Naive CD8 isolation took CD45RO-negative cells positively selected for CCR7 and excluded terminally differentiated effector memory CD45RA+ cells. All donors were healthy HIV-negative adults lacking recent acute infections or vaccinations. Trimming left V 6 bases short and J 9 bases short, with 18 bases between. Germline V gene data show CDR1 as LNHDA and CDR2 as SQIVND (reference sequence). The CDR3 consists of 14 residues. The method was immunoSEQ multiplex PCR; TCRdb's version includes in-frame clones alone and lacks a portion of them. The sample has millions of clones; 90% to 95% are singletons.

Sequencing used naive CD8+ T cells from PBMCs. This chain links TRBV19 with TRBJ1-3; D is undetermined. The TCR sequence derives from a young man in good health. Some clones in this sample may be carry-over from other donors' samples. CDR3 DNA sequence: TGTGCCAGTAGCCAAACGTCCGGTGCTGGCACCATATATTTT. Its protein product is CASSQTSGAGTIYF.